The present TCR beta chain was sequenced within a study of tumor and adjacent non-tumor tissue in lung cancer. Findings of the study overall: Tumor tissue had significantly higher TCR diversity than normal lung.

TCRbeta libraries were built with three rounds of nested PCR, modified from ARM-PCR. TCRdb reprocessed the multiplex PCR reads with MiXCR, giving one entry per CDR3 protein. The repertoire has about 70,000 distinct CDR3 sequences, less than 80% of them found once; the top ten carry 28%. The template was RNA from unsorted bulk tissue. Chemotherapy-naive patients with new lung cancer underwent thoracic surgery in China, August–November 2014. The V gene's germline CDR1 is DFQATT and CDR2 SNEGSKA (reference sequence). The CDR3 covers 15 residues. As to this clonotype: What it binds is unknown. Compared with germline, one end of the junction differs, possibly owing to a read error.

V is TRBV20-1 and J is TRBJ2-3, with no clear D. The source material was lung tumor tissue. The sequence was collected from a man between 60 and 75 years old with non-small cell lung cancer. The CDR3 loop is CRAPAGPIITYTQYF. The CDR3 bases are TGCAGAGCACCTGCCGGACCTATAATCACATATACGCAGTATTTT.